These T cell receptor beta chains were read from a single sample in a study of technical replicates of blood from several donors. Assay used: immunoSEQ multiplex PCR; TCRdb lists only in-frame clones, some missing. The top ten clones hold roughly 3.7% of a sample with about 74,000 clones, 81% of them seen once. The specimen was PBMCs. The receptors were gathered from a human donor in good health. Some clones in this sample may be carry-over from other donors' samples. CDR3s leave out the opening cysteine and the closing phenylalanine or tryptophan. Fields, in order: V gene, clone size, D gene, J gene, CDR3 protein. The D gene is left open where the match is weak. Not every row has a clone size; where given, it reads once, few, many or a size class.

TRBV19,few,.,TRBJ1-6,ASSRDIYNSPLH
TRBV7-6,few,.,TRBJ2-7,ASSLHETYEQY
TRBV7-6,.,.,TRBJ2-7,ASSFRTGYYEQY
TRBV5-1,.,TRBD2,TRBJ2-5,ASSPDPLASGGTQY
TRBV7-9,once,TRBD1,TRBJ1-1,ASSPLDRGPNTEAF
TRBV2,.,.,TRBJ2-2,ASSADTGELF
TRBV6-6,.,TRBD1,TRBJ1-2,ASSPQGDYGGYT
TRBV5-4,.,TRBD2,TRBJ2-1,ASSFSGGSSYNEQF
TRBV9,.,.,TRBJ2-3,ASSPPSDTQY
TRBV29-1,once,TRBD2,TRBJ2-3,SVGVRRGGGTDTQY
TRBV7-9,.,TRBD1,TRBJ2-1,ASSLDPGQGSSYNEQF
TRBV5-4,few,.,TRBJ1-3,ASSYTGLISGNTIY
TRBV7-2,.,TRBD2,TRBJ2-7,ASTLGGGGSYEQY